This is a list of T cell receptor beta chains from one sample in a study of PD-L1 blockade in urothelial cancer. Profiled with immunoSEQ multiplex PCR; TCRdb holds only in-frame clones, not every one. The data contain about 30,000 clones, around 89% of them singletons. Sequenced material: PBMCs, taken around atezolizumab (anti-PD-L1) treatment. The source is a man older than 75 with urothelial cancer. Both conserved end residues are trimmed from each CDR3.

TRBJ1-5,TRBV28,ASGGVKSQPQH
TRBJ2-2,TRBV18,ASSPPSRDSATGELF
TRBJ2-7,TRBV6-5,ASSRNPGEQY
TRBJ2-3,TRBV6-4,ASSDSGISGSDTQY
TRBJ1-1,TRBV5-6,ASSWGLGDTEAF
TRBJ2-2,TRBV5-1,ASSFQYPETGELF
TRBJ1-2,TRBV7-2,ASSLGQLTNYGYT
TRBJ2-7,TRBV6-6,ASTSTSGGRDEQY
TRBJ2-7,TRBV19,ASSIGTSAREQY
TRBJ2-3,TRBV7-9,ASRERAGNTDTQY
TRBJ2-5,TRBV30,AWSKESLQETQY
TRBJ2-7,TRBV18,ASSPGQGAYEQY
TRBJ1-5,TRBV6-1,ASREGLGNQPQH
TRBJ1-3,TRBV28,ASRRQGEGNTIY
TRBJ1-5,TRBV30,AWSVETGGYQPQH
TRBJ2-1,TRBV7-8,ASSLRDRGNEQF
TRBJ1-1,TRBV6-5,ASSYSPAQRTEAF
TRBJ2-7,TRBV6-6,ASSYGTGGLEQY
TRBJ2-3,TRBV2,ASNPGGGADTQY
TRBJ1-1,TRBV14,ASSLAGTGVLATEAF
TRBJ1-5,TRBV27,ASSQVRGQAQH
TRBJ2-5,TRBV5-1,ASSFGPRAGETQY
TRBJ2-2,TRBV2,ASRLDRAAGELF
TRBJ2-5,TRBV19,ASSIRLVGEETQY
TRBJ2-3,TRBV5-1,ASSQPGQGAGFIIGDTQY
TRBJ1-5,TRBV4-1,ASSHPGQGGSQPQH
TRBJ2-2,TRBV7-9,ASSPNRARRAGELF
TRBJ2-3,TRBV5-1,ASSSGTSGRRADTQY
TRBJ2-7,TRBV7-2,ASSLAPSGTYEQY
TRBJ2-5,TRBV18,ASSPGQVLLSGQETQY
TRBJ1-4,TRBV11-2,ASSLDRGRGKLF
TRBJ1-2,TRBV5-1,ASSLGWTGGGYGYT
TRBJ2-3,TRBV11-2,ASSPSTSTDTQY
TRBJ2-7,TRBV6-6,ASRGGLAGNEQY
TRBJ1-2,TRBV7-9,ASTKLGTTLGFGYT
TRBJ1-5,TRBV7-8,ASSHRTGDSNQPQH
TRBJ2-1,TRBV7-2,ASSWASGSMNEQF
TRBJ2-1,TRBV4-1,ASSLQSGTYNEQF
TRBJ2-5,TRBV19,ASKPRGRGTSGNQETQY
TRBJ2-5,TRBV7-2,ASSSPPQRQETQY